These 18 T cell receptor beta chains were sequenced from one sample in a study of CD8+ T cells in alopecia areata. Described treatment: oral pan-JAK inhibitor, 5-10 mg twice daily. RNA extraction and reverse transcription yielded cDNA as sequencing template. Clones were read by immunoSEQ multiplex PCR, and TCRdb kept only the in-frame ones, dropping some. The sample contains around 190,000 clones, 55% to 70% of which appear only once. The source material was CD4+ T cells sorted from blood, sampled at week 4, from a patient treated with tofacitinib. All receptors come from a human donor with alopecia areata.

Details on this clone: Other DNA sequences in this sample translate to the same CDR3. J is TRBJ1-2 and V is TRBV29-1; maybe TRBD1 (5 bases). CDR1 and CDR2 from the germline V gene are SQVTM and ANQGSEA. The CDR3 totals 13 residues. Trimming removed 1 base at V and 2 bases at J, with 8 bases between. Here the CDR3 reads CSVEGQGNYGYTF. CDR3 DNA sequence: TGCAGCGTTGAAGGGCAGGGAAACTATGGCTACACCTTC.

The chain employs TRBV29-1 and TRBJ1-1; D unclear. In germline, CDR1 is SQVTM, CDR2 ANQGSEA. V was cut by 4 bases and J by 6 bases, with 9 bases left in between. The CDR3 loop spans 11 amino acids. DNA of the CDR3: TGCAGCGTTGCGGTCTTATCTGAAGCTTTCTTT. It codes for CSVAVLSEAFF.

This chain uses TRBV10-3 with TRBJ1-5; D may be TRBD1 (5 bases). Germline V CDR1 and CDR2: ENHRY, SYGVKD. CDR3 length equals 15 residues. Trimming removed 2 bases at V and 3 bases at J, with 11 bases between. As DNA, the CDR3 is TGTGCCATCAGTGAGGCGGGGGGGAACAATCAGCCCCAGCATTTT. The encoded protein is CAISEAGGNNQPQHF.

The chain is built from TRBV29-1 and TRBJ2-1; 8 nucleotides match TRBD1. V shed 2 bases, J shed 7 bases, and the junction held 7 bases outside the gene matches. This CDR3 region has 14 residues. Germline CDR1 reads SQVTM; CDR2 reads ANQGSEA. CDR3 bases: TGCAGCGTTGAAACTAGGACAGGGCGAAATGAGCAGTTCTTC. The encoded protein is CSVETRTGRNEQFF.

This chain joins TRBV5-1 and TRBJ1-5; possible D gene TRBD1, 5 bases. Germline V gene sequence: CDR1 SGHRS, CDR2 YFSETQ. This CDR3 comprises 16 residues. The V end lost 0 bases, the J end lost 0 bases, and 10 bases lay between the germline ends. CDR3 in amino acids: CASSLDGRDSNQPQHF. The CDR3 DNA sequence: TGCGCCAGCAGCTTGGATGGCAGGGATAGCAATCAGCCCCAGCATTTT.

A few counts support this clone. The gene calls are TRBV6-6 and TRBJ2-2; either TRBD1 or TRBD2 may fit D (5 bases each). Trimming took off 6 bases at V and 7 bases at J, with 21 bases between the two ends. This CDR3 comprises 16 residues. The germline CDR1 and CDR2 sequences are MNHNY and SVGAGI (reference sequence). The CDR3 here is CASSPGTENGRGELFF. In nucleotides, the CDR3 is TGTGCCAGCAGCCCCGGGACCGAGAATGGTCGCGGGGAGCTGTTTTTT.

The chain couples TRBV7-2 to TRBJ1-2; no firm D call. The germline CDR1 and CDR2 sequences are SGHTA and FQGNSA. V was cut by 1 base and J by 8 bases, with 8 bases left in between. CDR3 length equals 12 residues. DNA of the CDR3: TGTGCCAGCAGCTTAGTTCCAGGCGGCTACACCTTC. Amino acid sequence: CASSLVPGGYTF.

The chain has TRBV7-2 and TRBJ2-7, with D possibly being TRBD1 (6 bases). The CDR3 length is 14 residues. Germline-derived CDR1 and CDR2 are SGHTA and FQGNSA. Deletions cut 6 bases from V and 2 bases from J, with 14 bases between. In nucleotides, the CDR3 is TGTGCCAGCAGGTCTGGACAGAATACCTACGAGCAGTACTTC. Residues: CASRSGQNTYEQYF.

This chain uses TRBV7-9 with TRBJ2-1, with 11 bases fitting TRBD2. Trimming cost V 0 bases and J 7 bases; bases outside gene matches: 5. CDR3 length: 16 residues. Germline V gene data show CDR1 as SEHNR and CDR2 as FQNEAQ (reference sequence). The CDR3 nucleotides are TGTGCCAGCAGCTTAGCCACTAGCGGGAGAGGTAATGAGCAGTTCTTC. It specifies CASSLATSGRGNEQFF.

The V and J genes are TRBV5-6 and TRBJ2-5; D uncertain. Germline CDR1 is SGHDT and CDR2 is YYEEEE. The V and J ends lost 2 bases and 2 bases respectively, with 13 bases between them. The CDR3 extends over 15 amino acids. This chain's CDR3 is CASSFFVQEQETQYF. CDR3 bases: TGTGCCAGCAGCTTCTTCGTGCAGGAGCAAGAGACCCAGTACTTC. The full variable domain, in which reference TRBV5-6 and TRBJ2-5 provide the parts outside the CDR3, is DAGVTQSPTHLIKTRGQQVTLRCSPKSGHDTVSWYQQALGQGPQFIFQYYEEEERQRGNFPDRFSGHQFPNYSSELNVNALLLGDSALYLCASSFFVQEQETQYFGPGTRLLVL.

The genes are TRBV27 and TRBJ2-7; possible D gene TRBD2, 8 bases. The germline CDR1 and CDR2 sequences are MNHEY and SMNVEV (reference sequence). The ends were cut back, 7 bases at V and 2 bases at J, with 18 bases in the middle. This CDR3 region has 15 residues. CDR3 DNA sequence: TGTGCCAGCACCCCGGGAGGGACAGCCCCCTACGAGCAGTACTTC. Translation: CASTPGGTAPYEQYF.

This clone was detected a few times. The chain uses TRBV5-1 and TRBJ1-2; the match to TRBD1 covers 7 bases. The CDR3 covers 16 residues. V dropped 0 bases and J dropped 2; count of bases not matched to a gene: 7. Germline values: CDR1 SGHRS, CDR2 YFSETQ. The CDR3 coding sequence is TGCGCCAGCAGCTTGGTCGATACAGGGGAGAACTATGGCTACACCTTC. Its protein product is CASSLVDTGENYGYTF.

This chain connects TRBV6-6 to TRBJ2-3, with TRBD2 as a possible D gene (6 bases). The CDR3 is made up of 15 amino acids. V was pared by 0 bases and J by 4 bases, with 11 bases between. In germline, CDR1 is MNHNY, CDR2 SVGAGI (reference sequence). DNA of the CDR3: TGTGCCAGCAGTTACTCGGCGGGAATGGCAGATACGCAGTATTTT. It codes for CASSYSAGMADTQYF.

This clone was counted a single time. J is TRBJ1-3 and V is TRBV29-1; D may be TRBD1 (5 bases). V was pared by 7 bases and J by 12 bases, with 16 bases between. The CDR3 covers 11 residues. Germline assignment: CDR1 SQVTM and CDR2 ANQGSEA. For the CDR3, the DNA is TGCAGCGCCTACACCGGGACCATCATATATTTT. Residues: CSAYTGTIIYF.

The chain carries TRBV30 and TRBJ2-7; D not certain. V lost 0 bases and J lost 2, with 8 bases in between. Looked up from germline, CDR1 is GTSNPN and CDR2 is SVGIG (reference sequence). CDR3 size: 13 residues. In DNA, the CDR3 is TGTGCCTGGAGTGTGTCAGTCCCCTACGAGCAGTACTTC. It yields the protein CAWSVSVPYEQYF. The whole variable domain, remainder taken from reference TRBV30 and TRBJ2-7, is SQTIHQWPATLVQPVGSPLSLECTVEGTSNPNLYWYRQAAGRGLQLLFYSVGIGQISSEVPQNLSASRPQDRQFILSSKKLLLSDSGFYLCAWSVSVPYEQYFGPGTRLTVT.

The V call is TRBV29-1, the J call TRBJ2-3, with D tentatively TRBD2 (5 bases). The CDR3 has 13 residues. V was pared by 2 bases and J by 8 bases, with 14 bases between. Germline V gene sequence: CDR1 SQVTM, CDR2 ANQGSEA. The CDR3 DNA reads TGCAGCGTTGAATCACCGGCCGAGGGTACGCAGTATTTT. Amino acid sequence: CSVESPAEGTQYF.

The rearrangement joins TRBV2 to TRBJ2-7; 10 bases map to TRBD2. CDR1 and CDR2 (germline): SNHLY, FYNNEI. V was pared by 7 bases and J by 6 bases, with 12 bases of the junction left unmatched. CDR3 length: 15 amino acids. CDR3 sequence: CASKTGASGRGEQYF. CDR3 sequence (DNA): TGTGCCAGCAAGACAGGGGCTAGCGGGAGAGGCGAGCAGTACTTC.

The gene calls are TRBV5-6 and TRBJ2-7, with 8 bases fitting TRBD2. Looked up from germline, CDR1 is SGHDT and CDR2 is YYEEEE. V shed 2 bases and J 1 base; nucleotides not matched to a gene: 5. This CDR3 is 15 amino acids long. Here the CDR3 reads CASSFGASGSYEQYF. CDR3 coding DNA: TGTGCCAGCAGCTTCGGGGCTAGCGGGTCCTACGAGCAGTACTTC.